Listed below are T cell receptor beta chains from one sample, sequenced in a study of a mutant IDH1 vaccine in newly diagnosed glioma. Assay: immunoSEQ multiplex PCR; the TCRdb copy retains only in-frame clones and omits some. The sample yields roughly 30,000 clones, 81% seen once. The antigens these receptors bind are not known. The specimen was PBMCs, collected from a glioma patient whose treatment included an IDH1 peptide vaccine. The receptors stem from a man aged 25-45 years with glioma. Each CDR3 is given with its conserved first and last residue. D genes are given only for firm matches. Not every row has a clone size; where given, it reads once, few, many or a size class.

D gene	J gene	clone size	V gene	CDR3 protein	CDR3 DNA
TRBD1	TRBJ2-3	.	TRBV19	CASSGGQGTSQYF	TGTGCCAGTAGTGGCGGACAGGGCACATCGCAGTATTTT
.	TRBJ2-3	once	TRBV4-1	CASSQPTDTQYF	TGCGCCAGCAGCCAACCCACGGACACGCAGTATTTT
.	TRBJ1-1	.	TRBV27	CASSLGPMGPFYEAFF	TGTGCCAGCAGTTTAGGGCCGATGGGACCGTTTTATGAAGCTTTCTTT
.	TRBJ2-1	.	TRBV27	CASRRGSSYNEQFF	TGTGCCAGCAGGAGGGGAAGCTCCTACAATGAGCAGTTCTTC
.	TRBJ2-2	.	TRBV2	CASIPANTGELFF	TGTGCCAGCATCCCAGCAAACACCGGGGAGCTGTTTTTT
TRBD2	TRBJ2-7	.	TRBV27	CASSPSPGTSVYEQYF	TGTGCCAGCAGTCCGTCTCCCGGGACTAGCGTCTACGAGCAGTACTTC
.	TRBJ2-7	.	TRBV19	CASSHPGLNRYEQYF	TGTGCCAGTAGTCATCCGGGACTCAACCGCTACGAGCAGTACTTC
.	TRBJ2-1	once	TRBV6-4	CASSDSLAVSSYNEQFF	TGTGCCAGCAGTGACTCGTTAGCGGTCAGCTCCTACAATGAGCAGTTCTTC
.	TRBJ2-1	.	TRBV11-3	CASSPGVGSYNEQFF	TGTGCCAGCAGCCCAGGGGTGGGCTCCTACAATGAGCAGTTCTTC
.	TRBJ2-7	.	TRBV27	CASSFGRAAEQYF	TGTGCCAGCAGTTTTGGCAGGGCTGCCGAGCAGTACTTC
TRBD1	TRBJ1-5	once	TRBV10-3	CAISESDRGDNQPQHF	TGTGCCATCAGTGAGTCTGACAGGGGAGACAATCAGCCCCAGCATTTT
.	TRBJ2-7	.	TRBV30	CAWSVVRDGSYEQYF	TGTGCCTGGAGTGTAGTGAGGGACGGGTCCTACGAGCAGTACTTC
.	TRBJ1-2	.	TRBV4-1	CASSQAGRGYGYTF	TGCGCCAGCAGCCAAGCAGGCAGGGGCTATGGCTACACCTTC
TRBD1	TRBJ2-7	.	TRBV10-2	CASRDRGSYEQYF	TGCGCCAGCAGGGACAGGGGCTCCTACGAGCAGTACTTC
.	TRBJ2-4	.	TRBV4-1	CASSQVLPSRRYF	TGCGCCAGCAGCCAAGTACTACCCTCGAGACGCTACTTC
.	TRBJ1-5	.	TRBV19	CASDRRENQPQHF	TGTGCCAGTGATAGACGGGAAAATCAGCCCCAGCATTTT
.	TRBJ2-7	.	TRBV7-9	CASSWDNRDEQYF	TGTGCCAGCAGCTGGGACAACAGGGACGAGCAGTACTTC
.	TRBJ1-1	.	TRBV10-3	CAISGTGVRTEAFF	TGTGCCATCAGTGGGACGGGGGTAAGGACTGAAGCTTTCTTT
.	TRBJ1-2	.	TRBV7-9	CASSSSSVNYGYTF	TGTGCCAGCAGCTCTTCTTCGGTTAACTATGGCTACACCTTC
.	TRBJ2-7	.	TRBV6-5	CASRGEEKGYEQYF	TGTGCCAGCAGGGGGGAGGAGAAGGGCTACGAGCAGTACTTC
.	TRBJ1-6	.	TRBV6-4	CASSDSQGPNSPLHF	TGTGCCAGCAGTGACTCCCAGGGCCCAAATTCACCCCTCCACTTT
TRBD1	TRBJ1-1	.	TRBV6-5	CASSLQGTMNTEAFF	TGTGCCAGCAGCTTACAGGGGACCATGAACACTGAAGCTTTCTTT
TRBD1	TRBJ1-2	once	TRBV5-1	CASSNPDRVSNYGYTF	TGCGCCAGCAGCAATCCGGACAGGGTTTCTAACTATGGCTACACCTTC
.	TRBJ1-1	.	TRBV12-5	CASGLVRGAAEAFF	TGTGCTAGTGGTTTGGTGAGGGGGGCAGCTGAAGCTTTCTTT
.	TRBJ2-4	.	TRBV5-1	CASTPGGPKNIQYF	TGCGCCAGCACCCCGGGTGGTCCCAAAAACATTCAGTACTTC
.	TRBJ2-5	.	TRBV11-2	CASSLDPGSEETQYF	TGTGCCAGCAGCTTAGATCCGGGGTCCGAAGAGACCCAGTACTTC
.	TRBJ2-7	.	TRBV5-4	CASRGQTSYEQYF	TGTGCCAGCAGAGGACAGACGTCCTACGAGCAGTACTTC
.	TRBJ2-2	.	TRBV5-1	CASSPQGSANTGELFF	TGCGCCAGCAGCCCTCAGGGGTCGGCGAACACCGGGGAGCTGTTTTTT
TRBD1	TRBJ2-4	.	TRBV29-1	CSVGQRGGKNIQYF	TGCAGCGTGGGACAGCGAGGGGGCAAAAACATTCAGTACTTC
TRBD1	TRBJ2-2	.	TRBV30	CAWSVGQGNTGELFF	TGTGCCTGGAGTGTGGGACAGGGGAACACCGGGGAGCTGTTTTTT
TRBD2	TRBJ2-1	.	TRBV10-1	CAARSGDWGPSSYNEQFF	TGCGCCGCAAGAAGCGGGGATTGGGGTCCTAGCTCCTACAATGAGCAGTTCTTC
.	TRBJ1-1	few	TRBV7-9	CASSPRGNTEAFF	TGTGCCAGCAGCCCCCGGGGGAACACTGAAGCTTTCTTT
.	TRBJ2-3	.	TRBV15	CATSRDRDGGRSQYF	TGTGCCACCAGCAGAGATAGGGATGGGGGGCGATCGCAGTATTTT
.	TRBJ2-1	.	TRBV5-4	CASSPSGRYNEQFF	TGTGCCAGCAGCCCTTCGGGGAGATACAATGAGCAGTTCTTC
.	TRBJ2-7	.	TRBV5-1	CASSREGQNYEQYF	TGCGCCAGCAGCCGGGAAGGACAGAATTACGAGCAGTACTTC
.	TRBJ1-1	.	TRBV7-9	CASSKRTWGEAEAFF	TGTGCCAGCAGCAAAAGGACCTGGGGTGAGGCTGAAGCTTTCTTT
.	TRBJ1-1	few	TRBV5-1	CASSLAPNTEAFF	TGCGCCAGCAGCTTGGCACCGAACACTGAAGCTTTCTTT
TRBD1	TRBJ1-5	.	TRBV2	CASSDWTGHSNQPQHF	TGTGCCAGCAGTGATTGGACAGGGCATAGCAATCAGCCCCAGCATTTT
TRBD2	TRBJ2-7	once	TRBV6-1	CASSGGASGRKEQYF	TGTGCCAGCAGTGGGGGGGCTAGCGGGAGAAAGGAGCAGTACTTC
.	TRBJ2-6	.	TRBV4-1	CASSPGGSGANVLTF	TGCGCCAGCAGCCCCGGGGGCTCTGGGGCCAACGTCCTGACTTTC
TRBD1	TRBJ1-1	.	TRBV11-3	CASSPGGPSMNTEAFF	TGTGCCAGCAGCCCAGGGGGCCCCTCAATGAACACTGAAGCTTTCTTT
TRBD2	TRBJ2-7	.	TRBV6-5	CASSDYSGSFHEQYF	TGTGCCAGCAGTGACTACAGCGGGAGTTTCCACGAGCAGTACTTC
.	TRBJ1-1	.	TRBV19	CASSSGWGGEAFF	TGTGCCAGTAGTAGCGGGTGGGGCGGGGAAGCTTTCTTT
TRBD2	TRBJ2-2	few	TRBV6-6	CASRDIGGTGELFF	TGTGCCAGCAGGGACATCGGGGGGACCGGGGAGCTGTTTTTT
.	TRBJ1-4	.	TRBV7-8	CASRSSDTHPSDEKLFF	TGTGCCAGCAGGTCGAGTGACACCCACCCCTCAGATGAAAAACTGTTTTTT
.	TRBJ2-5	.	TRBV2	CASSERLQETQYF	TGTGCCAGCAGTGAACGGCTCCAAGAGACCCAGTACTTC
.	TRBJ1-1	few	TRBV18	CASFQQRNTEAFF	TGTGCCAGCTTCCAACAAAGGAACACTGAAGCTTTCTTT
.	TRBJ1-5	few	TRBV30	CAWSVSSNQPQHF	TGTGCCTGGAGTGTATCGAGCAATCAGCCCCAGCATTTT
TRBD1	TRBJ2-7	.	TRBV5-8	CASRSPGTGNEQYF	TGTGCCAGCAGGTCCCCCGGGACAGGGAACGAGCAGTACTTC
.	TRBJ2-3	.	TRBV29-1	CSVEGGPGPTDTQYF	TGCAGCGTTGAAGGGGGGCCGGGGCCCACAGATACGCAGTATTTT
.	TRBJ2-1	once	TRBV25-1	CASRLTEYNEQFF	TGTGCCAGCAGACTGACAGAGTACAATGAGCAGTTCTTC
.	TRBJ1-5	once	TRBV5-6	CASTYRRTAYSNQPQHF	TGTGCCAGCACTTACCGCAGGACAGCGTATAGCAATCAGCCCCAGCATTTT
TRBD1	TRBJ2-5	once	TRBV2	CASSGGTGGRETQYF	TGTGCCAGCAGTGGAGGGACAGGGGGCCGGGAGACCCAGTACTTC
TRBD2	TRBJ2-2	few	TRBV29-1	CSIELAGVNTGELFF	TGCAGCATCGAGCTAGCGGGAGTGAACACCGGGGAGCTGTTTTTT
.	TRBJ2-7	.	TRBV30	CASRTVASYEQYF	TGTGCCTCACGGACAGTAGCCTCCTACGAGCAGTACTTC
TRBD2	TRBJ2-7	.	TRBV7-2	CASSFDTSGYAYEQYF	TGTGCCAGCAGCTTTGATACTAGCGGATACGCTTACGAGCAGTACTTC
TRBD1	TRBJ2-7	.	TRBV4-1	CASSQAAGTGRYEQYF	TGCGCCAGCAGCCAAGCCGCCGGGACAGGGCGCTACGAGCAGTACTTC
TRBD2	TRBJ2-7	.	TRBV2	CASSEPGTSGGYEQYF	TGTGCCAGCAGTGAACCCGGGACTAGCGGAGGATACGAGCAGTACTTC
.	TRBJ2-3	.	TRBV5-6	CASSLGADTQYF	TGTGCCAGCAGCTTGGGCGCAGATACGCAGTATTTT
.	TRBJ1-1	.	TRBV19	CASRTGTLGEQAFF	TGTGCCAGTAGAACCGGGACTCTCGGGGAACAAGCTTTCTTT